This TCR beta chain derives from a study of T-cell reconstitution after alpha-beta-depleted transplantation in children. General study findings and limits: By one year post-transplant, T-cell counts and diversity largely arose from T cells that were newly produced.

Trimming cost V 6 bases and J 4 bases, with 12 bases left between them. The CDR3 has 14 residues. From germline, CDR1 is LGHNT and CDR2 FRNRAP. Details on this clonotype: Its antigen is still unknown. A much larger clone differs from this one at a single base, so this may be a read error.

Unique molecular identifiers were incorporated when the TCRbeta library was constructed. MiXCR was run by TCRdb on the PCR reads, yielding one entry per CDR3 protein. Of some 600,000 distinct CDR3 sequences in the sample, 10% to 15% were seen once. This chain joins TRBV12-5 and TRBJ2-2, with no clear D. This TCR was recovered from a male patient between 5 and 17 years old who had a stem cell transplant for acute myeloid leukemia, so the T cells may come from the graft donor. This material consisted of PBMCs, mostly from graft donor cells, taken 360 days after TCRalphabeta/CD19-depleted stem cell transplant. The DNA of the CDR3 is TGTGCTAGTGGGTGGGGATTTGGCACCGGGGAGCTGTTTTTT. Translation gives CASGWGFGTGELFF.